Included here is one T cell receptor beta chain sequence, with context. The junction had 4 bases not matched to a gene; V was cut back by 3 bases and J by 6 bases. This CDR3 has 13 amino acids. The V gene's germline CDR1 is MDHEN and CDR2 SYDVKM. These data are taken from a study of blood T cell repertoires in COVID-19. Whole-study context: Collection of acute and convalescent COVID-19 samples took place in the United States, Italy and Spain. Sources were T cells, B-cell-depleted T cells, or PBMCs; the material itself was cDNA or gDNA.

Original handling: Amplification from reference gene primers served as the basis for estimated nucleated cell counts. TCRdb's copy holds only in-frame clones and misses some; the assay was immunoSEQ multiplex PCR. V and J calls and clone size come straight from that table; D and trimming were deduced from the DNA. The sample has about 410,000 clones; approximately 89% are singletons. The sequence was obtained from a middle-aged woman with COVID-19, enrolled during active disease. The material sequenced was peripheral blood. The chain carries TRBV28 and TRBJ1-1; 7 bases are a match to TRBD1. The CDR3 loop reads CASSFQGDAEAFF. The DNA for the CDR3 is TGTGCCAGCAGTTTTCAGGGGGACGCTGAAGCTTTCTTT.